These 21 T cell receptor beta chains originate from one sample sequenced in a study of shared clonotypes between healthy human individuals. Here immunoSEQ multiplex PCR was the method, and the copy in TCRdb shows in-frame clones only, minus some. This sample has 2 million to 2.5 million clones; approximately 95% occur once, and the top ten carry under 0.45%. The sequenced material came from naive CD4+ T cells from PBMCs. Sample subset: CD45RA+ positively selected. Receptors were obtained from a man between 18 and 29 years old in good health. Some clones in this sample may be carry-over from other donors' samples.

The chain uses TRBV7-2 and TRBJ2-7; maybe TRBD1 (5 bases). Germline V gene sequence: CDR1 SGHTA, CDR2 FQGNSA. The CDR3 has 15 residues. V gave up 2 bases and J gave up 6 bases, with 17 bases separating them. The CDR3 loop is CASSLMGREKGEQYF. The CDR3 DNA follows: TGTGCCAGCAGCTTAATGGGCAGGGAAAAGGGCGAGCAGTACTTC.

V is TRBV7-8 and J is TRBJ2-1; 12 positions match TRBD1. V shed 8 bases, J shed 9 bases, and the junction held 11 bases outside the gene matches. Germline CDR1 and CDR2: SGHVS and FQNEAQ. The CDR3 consists of 15 residues. The CDR3 loop reads CASSKGGQGAGEQFF. For the CDR3, the DNA is TGTGCCAGCTCCAAGGGGGGACAGGGGGCAGGTGAGCAGTTCTTC.

The chain carries TRBV5-1 and TRBJ2-3, with TRBD1 identical over 7 bases. With V trimmed by 4 bases and J by 0 bases, 5 bases remained unmatched. The length of the CDR3 is 15 residues. Looked up from germline, CDR1 is SGHRS and CDR2 is YFSETQ. The CDR3 DNA sequence: TGCGCCAGCAGCGTCCGGGACAGCAGCACAGATACGCAGTATTTT. This codes for CASSVRDSSTDTQYF.

This chain links TRBV6-5 with TRBJ1-1; 7 bases map to TRBD1. V trimming: 4 bases; J trimming: 0 bases; junction bases outside the gene matches: 5. Germline V gene sequence: CDR1 MNHEY, CDR2 SVGAGI. The CDR3 has 15 residues. The DNA of the CDR3 is TGTGCCAGCAGTTCGGGGGGGACAGTGAACACTGAAGCTTTCTTT. This sequence encodes CASSSGGTVNTEAFF.

The genes are TRBV4-3 and TRBJ2-7; 8 bases line up with TRBD2. There are 17 residues in the CDR3. Trimming removed 4 bases from V and 5 bases from J; junction bases left unmatched: 16. The germline CDR1 and CDR2 sequences are LGHNA and YSLEER. The CDR3 is CASSPRVSGSLLHEQYF. In nucleotides, the CDR3 is TGCGCCAGCAGCCCTCGGGTCAGCGGGAGTCTTCTCCACGAGCAGTACTTC.

The chain carries TRBV19 and TRBJ2-7; perhaps TRBD2 as D (5 bases). Trimming shortened V by 3 bases and J by 0 bases, and 15 bases separated the two germline ends. This CDR3 region has 16 residues. Germline assignment: CDR1 LNHDA and CDR2 SQIVND (reference sequence). For the CDR3, the DNA is TGTGCCAGTAGTATGCCCCCAAGAGGGTCCTCCTACGAGCAGTACTTC. This encodes CASSMPPRGSSYEQYF.

V gene TRBV29-1 combines with J gene TRBJ1-1; TRBD1 is a possible D gene (5 bases). V lost 4 bases, J lost 2 bases, and 14 bases lay in between. The CDR3 is 14 amino acids. Germline V gene lookup returns CDR1 SQVTM and CDR2 ANQGSEA. This chain's CDR3 is CSVGVRRGNTEAFF. Here the CDR3 DNA reads TGCAGCGTTGGAGTCCGGAGGGGAAACACTGAAGCTTTCTTT. Drawing the rest from reference TRBV29-1 and TRBJ1-1, the complete variable domain is SAVISQKPSRDICQRGTSLTIQCQVDSQVTMMFWYRQQPGQSLTLIATANQGSEATYESGFVIDKFPISRPNLTFSTLTVSNMSPEDSSIYLCSVGVRRGNTEAFFGQGTRLTVV.

The J gene is TRBJ2-2, the V gene TRBV30, with D perhaps TRBD1 or TRBD2 (5 bases each). Germline values: CDR1 GTSNPN, CDR2 SVGIG (reference sequence). CDR3 length: 15 amino acids. V was pared by 3 bases and J by 1 base, with 12 bases between. CDR3: CAWRVRGVNTGELFF. The CDR3 DNA follows: TGTGCCTGGAGGGTTCGAGGGGTGAACACCGGGGAGCTGTTTTTT.

The chain combines TRBV11-2 with TRBJ2-3; 9 bases agree with TRBD1. V lost 4 bases and J lost 8; bases outside the gene matches: 10. CDR3 length equals 15 residues. CDR1 SGHAT and CDR2 FQNNGV come from the germline V gene. CDR3 sequence reads: CASSYGPQGASTQYF. CDR3 coding DNA: TGTGCCAGCAGCTACGGGCCACAGGGGGCAAGTACGCAGTATTTT.

The CDR3 here is CASSPAGVEYEQYF. In DNA form, the CDR3 reads TGTGCCAGCAGCCCGGCGGGGGTGGAGTACGAGCAGTACTTC. J is TRBJ2-7 and V is TRBV9; 7 bases line up with TRBD2. CDR1 is SGDLS and CDR2 is YYNGEE in the germline V gene. The V gene end was trimmed by 4 bases and the J gene end by 4 bases; junction bases not matched to a gene: 8. The CDR3 is 14 amino acids. Full variable domain (remainder filled in from reference TRBV9 and TRBJ2-7): DSGVTQTPKHLITATGQRVTLRCSPRSGDLSVYWYQQSLDQGLQFLIQYYNGEERAKGNILERFSAQQFPDLHSELNLSSLELGDSALYFCASSPAGVEYEQYFGPGTRLTVT.

The chain combines TRBV11-3 with TRBJ2-7; tentatively, D is TRBD2 (6 bases). Germline-derived CDR1 and CDR2 are SGHNT and YENEEA. Deletions cut 2 bases from V and 6 bases from J, with 14 bases between. The CDR3 spans 14 residues. The CDR3 DNA reads TGTGCCAGCAGCTTATCGGGACTTAACCCCGAGCAGTACTTC. Translating gives CASSLSGLNPEQYF.

The genes are TRBV5-1 and TRBJ2-3, with 7 bases that match TRBD2. The CDR3 has 16 residues. Germline V lookup: CDR1 SGHRS, CDR2 YFSETQ. The V segment lost 2 bases and the J segment 2 bases; nucleotides outside the gene matches: 8. The CDR3 loop reads CASSLPTSAFTDTQYF. The DNA for the CDR3 is TGCGCCAGCAGCTTACCTACTAGCGCCTTCACAGATACGCAGTATTTT.

This clone came up once. V usage is TRBV6-1 and J usage is TRBJ2-7, with TRBD1 matching 10 bases. Trimming at V came to 1 base and at J to 4 bases, leaving 7 bases not matched to a gene. This CDR3 comprises 16 residues. CDR1 and CDR2 (germline): MNHNS, SASEGT. CDR3 DNA: TGTGCCAGCAGTGAAGTTACCGGGACAGGGGATTACGAGCAGTACTTC. Translation gives CASSEVTGTGDYEQYF.

The DNA for the CDR3 is TGTGCCAGCAGCGAGAACCGGGACAGGTCGTGGGAGTACTATGGCTACACCTTC. Protein product: CASSENRDRSWEYYGYTF. The gene calls are TRBV9 and TRBJ1-2; 8 bases map to TRBD1. Unmatched junction bases numbered 16, after V lost 3 bases and J lost 3 bases. Germline CDR1 SGDLS, CDR2 YYNGEE. This CDR3 has 18 residues.

On this clone: One junction end does not reproduce the germline sequence, and a read error may be involved. In the same sample, other DNA sequences code for this CDR3. The chain joins TRBV6-1 to TRBJ1-5; TRBD1 matches at 9 bases. The CDR3 runs to 13 residues. Per the germline V gene, CDR1 is MNHNS and CDR2 is SASEGT. The CDR3 loop reads CASRGQGNQPQHF. The CDR3 DNA reads TGTGCCAGCAGGGGACAGGGCAACCAGCCCCAGCATTTT.

The gene calls are TRBV5-5 and TRBJ2-7; D is unclear. Trimming stripped 2 bases from V and 2 bases from J, with 17 bases between. Germline CDR1 reads SGHKS; CDR2 reads YYEKEE (reference sequence). CDR3 length: 16 amino acids. CDR3 nucleotide sequence: TGTGCCAGCAGCTTCATGTTCCTGGCAGGCGCCTACGAGCAGTACTTC. Protein sequence: CASSFMFLAGAYEQYF.

Here the CDR3 DNA reads TGTGCCAGCAGTGAAGAGCCCCAGGGGGCTGGAACTGAAGCTTTCTTT. Translated, it gives CASSEEPQGAGTEAFF. The chain has TRBV2 and TRBJ1-1; 8 bases are shared with TRBD1. From germline, CDR1 is SNHLY and CDR2 FYNNEI. V was clipped by 1 base and J by 5 bases; unmatched bases: 9. This CDR3 has 16 residues.

The chain's CDR3 is CASREQGAHIYTF. The CDR3 region has the DNA TGTGCCAGTAGGGAACAGGGGGCCCACATCTACACCTTC. The chain is built from TRBV19 and TRBJ1-2; 9 positions agree with TRBD1. The CDR3 totals 13 residues. Trimming took 6 bases from V and 10 from J; bases not matched to a gene: 9. The germline V gene has CDR1 LNHDA and CDR2 SQIVND (reference sequence).

J is TRBJ1-1 and V is TRBV6-7, with D perhaps matching TRBD1 (5 bases). TRBV6-7 is labeled an ORF, and its function is uncertain. CDR3 length: 11 amino acids. V was clipped by 7 bases and J by 13 bases, with 16 bases between them. The CDR3 sequence: CASKGPTPGFF. The CDR3, as DNA: TGTGCCAGCAAGGGACCGACGCCCGGTTTCTTT.

The chain employs TRBV4-2 and TRBJ2-7; D might be TRBD1 or TRBD2, each matching 5 bases. CDR1 and CDR2 (germline): LGHNA, YNFKEQ. Between the trimmed V and J ends, which lost 1 base and 4 bases, there was a span of 17 bases. The CDR3 is 16 residues long. CDR3 nucleotide sequence: TGTGCCAGCAGCCAAGGTTGGCGGGCAGGGATGTACGAGCAGTACTTC. Residues: CASSQGWRAGMYEQYF.

The rearrangement links TRBV18 to TRBJ2-7; TRBD2 matches at 8 bases. J was trimmed by 6 bases and V by 4 bases; bases with no gene match: 11. Germline V gene lookup returns CDR1 KGHSH and CDR2 LQKENI. There are 15 residues in the CDR3. CDR3 region: CASSQKGTSGGEQYF. The CDR3 nucleotides are TGTGCCAGCTCACAAAAGGGGACTAGTGGCGGCGAGCAGTACTTC.